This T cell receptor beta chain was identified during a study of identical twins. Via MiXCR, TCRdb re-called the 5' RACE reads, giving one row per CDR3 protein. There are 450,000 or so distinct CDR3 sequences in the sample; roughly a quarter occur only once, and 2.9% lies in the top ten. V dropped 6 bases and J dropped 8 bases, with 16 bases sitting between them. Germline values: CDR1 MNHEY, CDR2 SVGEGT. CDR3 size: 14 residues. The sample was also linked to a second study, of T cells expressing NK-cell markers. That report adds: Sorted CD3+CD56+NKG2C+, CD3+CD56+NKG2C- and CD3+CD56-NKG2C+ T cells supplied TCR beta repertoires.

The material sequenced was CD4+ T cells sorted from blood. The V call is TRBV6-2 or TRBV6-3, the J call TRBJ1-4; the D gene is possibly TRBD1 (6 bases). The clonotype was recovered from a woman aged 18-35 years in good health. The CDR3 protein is CASSYGQGNEKLFF. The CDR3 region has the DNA TGTGCCAGCAGCTACGGTCAGGGGAACGAAAAACTGTTTTTT.